Detailed here is one TCR beta chain. These data originate in a study of control samples from healthy donors and cancer patients. Germline V lookup: CDR1 LGHDT, CDR2 YNNKEL (reference sequence). Trimming removed 3 bases from V and 1 base from J, with 13 bases in between. This CDR3 region has 16 residues. Sequenced by immunoSEQ multiplex PCR; TCRdb stores in-frame clones only, minus some. The sample holds about 92,000 clones, more than 75% seen once. The clonotype was recovered from a woman aged 55-69 years in good health. Sequencing was carried out using blood. The V gene is TRBV3-1 (or the pseudogene TRBV3-2), the J gene TRBJ1-5; the D gene is possibly TRBD1 (5 bases). The chain's CDR3 is CASSQWDGTSNQPQHF. Written as DNA, the CDR3 is TGTGCCAGCAGCCAGTGGGACGGGACGAGCAATCAGCCCCAGCATTTT.